This entry is about one TCR beta chain. Clones were sequenced by immunoSEQ multiplex PCR, and TCRdb holds only the in-frame ones, with some missing. The sample lists about 210,000 clones; almost 85% were seen once. The data were obtained in a study of blood T cell repertoires in COVID-19. Study overall: Material from acute and convalescent COVID-19 was sourced from the United States, Italy and Spain. Sample material is recorded as cDNA or gDNA derived from T cells, B-cell-depleted T cells, or PBMCs.

Germline trimming cut 1 base from V and 8 bases from J; bases unmatched to any gene: 9. Germline CDR1 and CDR2: LGHDT and YNNKEL (reference sequence). This CDR3 has 15 residues. The chain carries TRBV3-1 (or the pseudogene TRBV3-2) and TRBJ1-2, with 8 bases identical to TRBD1. The clonotype originates from a woman aged 45-65 years with active or convalescent COVID-19. What was sequenced was peripheral blood. The CDR3 is CASSQAAGSGGGYTF. The CDR3 bases are TGTGCCAGCAGCCAAGCGGCGGGTTCAGGGGGCGGCTACACCTTC.